This T cell receptor (beta chain) emerged from a study of early T cells in non-severe SARS-CoV-2 infection. Attached unique molecular identifiers marked individual cDNA molecules. TCRdb used MiXCR to reprocess the 5' RACE reads, holding one entry per CDR3 protein. The sample comprises around 55,000 distinct CDR3 sequences, around 11% of which are singletons, and around 3.8% rests with the top ten. There are 16 residues in the CDR3. CDR1 is MNHNS, CDR2 SASEGT, per germline. Trimming shortened V by 7 bases and J by 2 bases, and 18 bases separated the two germline ends. Study findings and constraints: VDJdb matching skewed toward anti-spike CD8 responses, missing private and CD4 specificities.

Notes on this clonotype: No antigen is known for it.

The chain links TRBV6-1 to TRBJ2-1; no clear D. The TCR sequence derives from an adult who was a healthcare worker with PCR-confirmed SARS-CoV-2 infection or an uninfected control (not recorded which). Specimen: whole blood. The CDR3 spells CASTDVPLSAYNEQFF. DNA of the CDR3: TGTGCCAGCACCGATGTCCCCCTCTCAGCCTACAATGAGCAGTTCTTC.